The 3 T cell receptor beta chains below come from one sample, sequenced in a study of blood T cell repertoires in COVID-19. Assay: immunoSEQ multiplex PCR; the TCRdb copy retains only in-frame clones and omits some. The table includes about 28,000 clones, approximately 90% detected once. Material: peripheral blood. Every receptor here comes from a man in his 60s with active COVID-19.

The rearrangement links TRBV28 to TRBJ1-6; unclear D gene. CDR1 is MDHEN and CDR2 is SYDVKM in the germline V gene. Trimming left V 1 base short and J 9 bases short, with 22 bases between. This CDR3 is 18 amino acids long. The CDR3 DNA sequence: TGTGCCAGCAGTTTATTGCGGACTGTTTTTGGGATGGGTTCACCCCTCCACTTT. It translates to CASSLLRTVFGMGSPLHF. Using reference TRBV28 and TRBJ1-6 for the parts outside the CDR3, the full variable domain is DVKVTQSSRYLVKRTGEKVFLECVQDMDHENMFWYRQDPGLGLRLIYFSYDVKMKEKGDIPEGYSVSREKKERFSLILESASTNQTSMYLCASSLLRTVFGMGSPLHFGNGTRLTVT.

This chain links TRBV7-2 with TRBJ1-2, with a tentative D call TRBD1 (5 bases). Germline V lookup: CDR1 SGHTA, CDR2 FQGNSA. There are 14 residues in the CDR3. V was trimmed by 2 bases and J by 8 bases, leaving 15 bases between them. In DNA, the CDR3 is TGTGCCAGCAGCTTACGTGGGAGGGGCGGAGGCTACACCTTC. Its translation is CASSLRGRGGGYTF.

This clone was seen just once. The J gene is TRBJ2-1, the V gene TRBV12-3 or TRBV12-4, with TRBD2 identical over 7 bases. Germline trimming cut 6 bases from V and 6 bases from J; bases unmatched to any gene: 5. CDR3 length: 13 amino acids. The CDR3 spells CASRRAGSNEQFF. In DNA form, the CDR3 reads TGTGCCAGCAGAAGAGCGGGGAGCAATGAGCAGTTCTTC.